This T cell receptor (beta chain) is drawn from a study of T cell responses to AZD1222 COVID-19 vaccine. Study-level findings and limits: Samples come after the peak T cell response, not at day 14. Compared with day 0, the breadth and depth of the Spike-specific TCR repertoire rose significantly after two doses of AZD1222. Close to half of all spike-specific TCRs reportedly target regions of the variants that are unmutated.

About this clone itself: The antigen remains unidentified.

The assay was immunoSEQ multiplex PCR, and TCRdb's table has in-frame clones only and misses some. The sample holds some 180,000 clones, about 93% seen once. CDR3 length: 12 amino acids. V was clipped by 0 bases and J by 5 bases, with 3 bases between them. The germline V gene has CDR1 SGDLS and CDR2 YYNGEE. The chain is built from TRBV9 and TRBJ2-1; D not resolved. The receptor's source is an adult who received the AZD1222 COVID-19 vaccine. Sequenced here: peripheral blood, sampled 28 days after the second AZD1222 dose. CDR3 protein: CASSVGNNEQFF. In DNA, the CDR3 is TGTGCCAGCAGCGTAGGTAACAATGAGCAGTTCTTC.